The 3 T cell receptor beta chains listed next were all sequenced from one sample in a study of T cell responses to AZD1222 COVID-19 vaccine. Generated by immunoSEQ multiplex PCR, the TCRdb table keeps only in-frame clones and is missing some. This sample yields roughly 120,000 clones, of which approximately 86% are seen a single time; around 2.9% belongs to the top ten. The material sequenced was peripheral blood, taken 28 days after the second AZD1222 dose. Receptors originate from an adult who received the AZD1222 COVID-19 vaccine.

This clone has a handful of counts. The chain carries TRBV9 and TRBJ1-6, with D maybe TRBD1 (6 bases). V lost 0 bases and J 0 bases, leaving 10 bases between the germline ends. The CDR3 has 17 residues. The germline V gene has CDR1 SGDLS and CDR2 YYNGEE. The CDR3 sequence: CASSVEDRGSYNSPLHF. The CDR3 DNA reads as TGTGCCAGCAGCGTAGAGGACAGAGGCTCCTATAATTCACCCCTCCACTTT.

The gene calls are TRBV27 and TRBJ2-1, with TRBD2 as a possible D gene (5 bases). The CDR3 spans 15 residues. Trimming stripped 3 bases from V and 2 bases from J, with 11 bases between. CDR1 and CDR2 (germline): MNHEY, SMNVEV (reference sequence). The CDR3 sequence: CASSFVPAAYNEQFF. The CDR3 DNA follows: TGTGCCAGCAGTTTTGTTCCAGCGGCCTACAATGAGCAGTTCTTC.

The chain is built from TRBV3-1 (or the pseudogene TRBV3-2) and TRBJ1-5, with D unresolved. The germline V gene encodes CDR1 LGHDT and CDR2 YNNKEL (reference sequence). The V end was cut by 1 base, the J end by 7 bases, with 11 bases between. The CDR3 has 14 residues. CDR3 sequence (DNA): TGTGCCAGCAGCCAAGTCTTCCCCCACCAGCCCCAGCATTTT. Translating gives CASSQVFPHQPQHF.